The 27 T cell receptor beta chains given below trace back to one sample, sequenced in a study of T-cell reconstitution after alpha-beta-depleted transplantation in children. Unique molecular identifiers tagged the TCRbeta library. TCRdb fed the PCR reads into MiXCR, producing one record per CDR3 protein. This sample carries 440,000 or so distinct CDR3 sequences, approximately 41% of them seen once, and the ten largest clones take 25% to 30%. The sample was PBMCs, taken before TCRalphabeta/CD19-depleted stem cell transplant. These receptors were taken from a girl aged 2 to 9 with aplastic anemia, due to receive a stem cell transplant.

This chain uses TRBV5-1 with TRBJ2-7; no clear D. The V gene's germline CDR1 is SGHRS and CDR2 YFSETQ. V shed 0 bases and J shed 3 bases, with 10 bases lying between them. There are 14 residues in the CDR3. Here the CDR3 reads CASSLEARNYEQYF. In nucleotides, the CDR3 is TGCGCCAGCAGCTTGGAAGCACGGAACTACGAGCAGTACTTC.

This clonotype was observed a few times. This chain joins TRBV5-1 and TRBJ2-5; the D is unclear. The CDR3 is 11 amino acids. Germline CDR1 and CDR2: SGHRS and YFSETQ. V shed 4 bases and J shed 3 bases, with 4 bases lying between them. CDR3 protein: CASSGEETQYF. The CDR3 coding sequence is TGCGCCAGCAGCGGGGAAGAGACCCAGTACTTC. Full variable domain (missing parts from reference TRBV5-1 and TRBJ2-5): KAGVTQTPRYLIKTRGQQVTLSCSPISGHRSVSWYQQTPGQGLQFLFEYFSETQRNKGNFPGRFSGRQFSNSRSEMNVSTLELGDSALYLCASSGEETQYFGPGTRLLVL.

The chain is built from TRBV4-1 and TRBJ2-7; 8 bases are shared with TRBD1. Germline V CDR1 and CDR2: MGHRA, YSYEKL. This CDR3 contains 15 residues. J gave up 4 bases and V 1 base, and 6 bases lay outside the gene matches. The CDR3 coding sequence is TGCGCCAGCAGCCAAGTTGGGACAGGAACTTACGAGCAGTACTTC. Translating gives CASSQVGTGTYEQYF.

The V gene is TRBV20-1, the J gene TRBJ2-3; D unclear. The CDR3 covers 12 residues. Germline loops: CDR1 DFQATT, CDR2 SNEGSKA (reference sequence). V lost 8 bases to trimming and J lost 5 bases, with 14 bases between them. The CDR3 DNA follows: TGCAGTCAATCCCCTTCATTAGATACGCAGTATTTT. This encodes CSQSPSLDTQYF.

This clonotype was counted ten times or more. A read error may produce the germline difference seen at one junction end. The chain recombines TRBV5-1 with TRBJ2-7, with D hard to call. This CDR3 region has 13 residues. The germline V gene encodes CDR1 SGHRS and CDR2 YFSETQ. The CDR3 region has the DNA TGCGCCAGCAGTTTGGAAGGCCTTCGGGAGCAGTACTTC. Translated, it gives CASSLEGLREQYF.

The chain links TRBV7-6 to TRBJ2-7, with a possible D match to TRBD2 (6 bases). Trimming left V 4 bases short and J 4 bases short, with 14 bases between. The CDR3 consists of 14 residues. Germline V gene lookup returns CDR1 SGHVS and CDR2 FNYEAQ. The CDR3 DNA is TGTGCCAGCAGCTCGCCCACGGGGGTTTACGAGCAGTACTTC. Its translation is CASSSPTGVYEQYF. The entire variable domain, with the rest obtained from reference TRBV7-6 and TRBJ2-7, is as follows: GAGVSQSPRYKVTKRGQDVALRCDPISGHVSLYWYRQALGQGPEFLTYFNYEAQQDKSGLPNDRFSAERPEGSISTLTIQRTEQRDSAMYRCASSSPTGVYEQYFGPGTRLTVT.

CDR3 region: CAWSLPDEQYF. For the CDR3, the DNA is TGTGCCTGGAGTCTCCCGGACGAGCAGTACTTC. V and J are TRBV30 and TRBJ2-7; D not resolved. Looked up from germline, CDR1 is GTSNPN and CDR2 is SVGIG (reference sequence). Trimming removed 2 bases at V and 5 bases at J, with 7 bases between. This CDR3 is 11 amino acids long.

The chain couples TRBV5-1 to TRBJ1-1; no reliable D call. The germline V gene encodes CDR1 SGHRS and CDR2 YFSETQ. V lost 4 bases and J 1 base, leaving 14 bases between the germline ends. There are 15 residues in the CDR3. The CDR3 here is CASSIPTSENTEAFF. CDR3 bases: TGCGCCAGCAGCATTCCAACCTCCGAGAACACTGAAGCTTTCTTT. The variable domain in full, completed from reference TRBV5-1 and TRBJ1-1, reads KAGVTQTPRYLIKTRGQQVTLSCSPISGHRSVSWYQQTPGQGLQFLFEYFSETQRNKGNFPGRFSGRQFSNSRSEMNVSTLELGDSALYLCASSIPTSENTEAFFGQGTRLTVV.

This clonotype was detected many times. V usage is TRBV27 and J usage is TRBJ2-2, with D maybe TRBD1 (6 bases). The CDR3 consists of 14 residues. The V gene lost 5 bases and the J gene lost 8 bases, with 15 bases spanning the gap. Germline-derived CDR1 and CDR2 are MNHEY and SMNVEV (reference sequence). The CDR3 sequence: CASSPSPRGGELFF. CDR3 nucleotide sequence: TGTGCCAGCAGTCCGTCCCCTAGGGGGGGGGAGCTGTTTTTT.

The rearrangement links TRBV14 to TRBJ2-2, with 7 bases matching TRBD2. The CDR3 length is 15 residues. Germline values: CDR1 SGHDN, CDR2 FVKESK. With V trimmed by 1 base and J by 6 bases, 5 bases remained unmatched. CDR3 amino acids: CASSQVGGTPGELFF. CDR3 nucleotide sequence: TGTGCCAGCAGCCAAGTCGGGGGGACCCCCGGGGAGCTGTTTTTT.

The chain is built from TRBV24-1 and TRBJ2-3, with TRBD2 matching over 10 bases. Germline V gives CDR1 KGHDR, CDR2 SFDVKD. The CDR3 consists of 16 residues. The V and J ends lost 1 base and 4 bases, in that order; junction bases with no gene match: 4. The chain's CDR3 is CATSDFSGREADTQYF. Here the CDR3 DNA reads TGTGCCACCAGTGATTTCAGCGGGAGGGAGGCAGATACGCAGTATTTT.

This rearrangement joins TRBV6-1 to TRBJ2-7, with TRBD1 identical over 10 bases. The trim removed 2 bases at V and 6 bases at J, leaving 10 bases unmatched. Per germline, CDR1 MNHNS and CDR2 SASEGT. The CDR3 is made up of 16 amino acids. The CDR3 sequence: CASSESHWTGGIEQYF. DNA for the CDR3: TGTGCCAGCAGTGAATCCCACTGGACAGGGGGTATCGAGCAGTACTTC.

This clonotype was seen a few times. V is TRBV20-1 and J is TRBJ1-6; no reliable D call. CDR1 is DFQATT and CDR2 is SNEGSKA in the germline V gene (reference sequence). The CDR3 spans 16 residues. Between the trimmed V and J ends, which lost 2 bases and 9 bases, there was a span of 20 bases. CDR3 nucleotide sequence: TGCAGTGCTAGAATCGATCCGAGGGTAACGAGTTCACCCCTCCACTTT. Translation: CSARIDPRVTSSPLHF.

V gene TRBV4-1 combines with J gene TRBJ1-6; D gene uncertain. V was trimmed by 3 bases and J by 15 bases, leaving 15 bases between them. This CDR3 is built from 13 residues. Germline loops: CDR1 MGHRA, CDR2 YSYEKL. The CDR3 protein is CASSHQDVLGLHF. CDR3 coding DNA: TGCGCCAGCAGCCACCAGGACGTCCTGGGCCTCCACTTT.

The table lists this clonotype with many counts. The chain uses TRBV5-1 and TRBJ2-1; D is undetermined. The CDR3 is 15 residues long. V lost 0 bases to trimming and J lost 5 bases, with 12 bases between them. Per germline, CDR1 SGHRS and CDR2 YFSETQ. CDR3 sequence (DNA): TGCGCCAGCAGCTTGGCCGAGGTAGCCGACAATGAGCAGTTCTTC. This translates into CASSLAEVADNEQFF.

The V and J genes are TRBV15 and TRBJ1-6; D is unresolved. Germline V gene lookup returns CDR1 LNHNV and CDR2 YYDKDF (reference sequence). The V end was cut by 4 bases, the J end by 8 bases, with 9 bases between. This CDR3 has 13 residues. The CDR3 here is CATSTPRDSPLHF. The CDR3 DNA sequence: TGTGCCACCAGCACCCCAAGGGATTCACCCCTCCACTTT. Filled out from reference TRBV15 and TRBJ1-6, the complete variable domain reads DAMVIQNPRYQVTQFGKPVTLSCSQTLNHNVMYWYQQKSSQAPKLLFHYYDKDFNNEADTPDNFQSRRPNTSFCFLDIRSPGLGDTAMYLCATSTPRDSPLHFGNGTRLTVT.

The V call is TRBV9, the J call TRBJ1-1, with 9 nucleotides matching TRBD1. CDR3 length equals 14 residues. The germline CDR1 and CDR2 sequences are SGDLS and YYNGEE. Germline trimming cut 2 bases from V and 4 bases from J; bases unmatched to any gene: 3. As DNA, the CDR3 is TGTGCCAGCAGCGTGGGACAGGGTTTCACTGAAGCTTTCTTT. Amino acids: CASSVGQGFTEAFF. The variable domain in full, completed from reference TRBV9 and TRBJ1-1, reads DSGVTQTPKHLITATGQRVTLRCSPRSGDLSVYWYQQSLDQGLQFLIQYYNGEERAKGNILERFSAQQFPDLHSELNLSSLELGDSALYFCASSVGQGFTEAFFGQGTRLTVV.

This clonotype occurred a few times. The gene calls are TRBV12-3 or TRBV12-4 and TRBJ1-5, with D unresolved. The CDR3 is 13 residues long. The V end was cut by 3 bases, the J end by 5 bases, with 8 bases between. CDR3 sequence: CASSLAAHQPQHF. CDR3 in DNA: TGTGCCAGCAGTTTGGCAGCCCATCAGCCCCAGCATTTT.

This rearrangement joins TRBV4-1 to TRBJ2-7; D gene unclear. Trimming stripped 1 base from V and 0 bases from J, with 10 bases between. This CDR3 region has 15 residues. Germline CDR1 reads MGHRA; CDR2 reads YSYEKL. The CDR3 sequence: CASSQGQGSSYEQYF. In DNA form, the CDR3 reads TGCGCCAGCAGCCAAGGTCAAGGCAGCTCCTACGAGCAGTACTTC.

In this sample, this clonotype turned up a few times. V gene TRBV12-3 or TRBV12-4 combines with J gene TRBJ2-7; the D gene is possibly TRBD2 (6 bases). Trimming shortened V by 4 bases and J by 3 bases, and 13 bases separated the two germline ends. The CDR3 totals 14 residues. The DNA of the CDR3 is TGTGCCAGCAGTTCCATGACTAGTAGCTACGAGCAGTACTTC. Protein sequence: CASSSMTSSYEQYF.

V is TRBV24-1 and J is TRBJ2-3, with 7 bases identical to TRBD2. This CDR3 contains 16 residues. Per germline, CDR1 KGHDR and CDR2 SFDVKD. Losses at the gene ends were 4 bases for V and 3 bases for J; bases not matched to a gene: 9. This chain's CDR3 is CATSDPGGGWTDTQYF. The CDR3 DNA sequence: TGTGCCACCAGTGACCCGGGGGGAGGGTGGACAGATACGCAGTATTTT.

There are a few counts of this clonotype. The V gene is TRBV5-6, the J gene TRBJ2-7; 8 positions match TRBD2. Germline CDR1 is SGHDT and CDR2 is YYEEEE. The length of the CDR3 is 15 residues. Trimming cost V 4 bases and J 3 bases; bases outside gene matches: 9. CDR3 DNA sequence: TGTGCCAGCAGCCTCGGGGTAGCGGGGATCTACGAGCAGTACTTC. Translated, it gives CASSLGVAGIYEQYF.

In this sample, this clonotype turned up a few times. The rearrangement joins TRBV7-6 to TRBJ2-5, with D perhaps TRBD2 (5 bases). The CDR3 has 18 residues. CDR1 SGHVS and CDR2 FNYEAQ come from the germline V gene. Trimming removed 1 base at V and 5 bases at J, with 23 bases between. The chain's CDR3 is CASSLDRGRAQRVETQYF. The DNA of the CDR3 is TGTGCCAGCAGCTTAGATCGGGGTAGGGCCCAGCGAGTGGAGACCCAGTACTTC.

This clonotype was seen ten or more times. V is TRBV28 and J is TRBJ1-3; TRBD1 agrees at 7 bases. V gave up 4 bases and J gave up 4 bases; unmatched junction bases: 1. Germline CDR1 MDHEN, CDR2 SYDVKM. The length of the CDR3 is 13 residues. CDR3: CASSSDRGNTIYF. As DNA, the CDR3 is TGTGCCAGCAGTTCGGACAGGGGAAACACCATATATTTT.

The rearrangement uses TRBV20-1 and TRBJ2-3; D uncertain. Trimming left V 8 bases short and J 9 bases short, with 18 bases between. The CDR3 is 12 amino acids. CDR1 DFQATT and CDR2 SNEGSKA come from the germline V gene (reference sequence). CDR3 coding DNA: TGCAGTTGGATTTTGAAGGGCGAGACGCAGTATTTT. Translated: CSWILKGETQYF.

On this clonotype: This may stem from a read error, because a much larger clone lies one nucleotide away. Here the CDR3 reads CASSPSGGNAGELFF. The DNA for the CDR3 is TGCGCCAGCAGTCCGAGCGGGGGGAACGCCGGGGAGCTGTTTTTT. This rearrangement joins TRBV5-1 to TRBJ2-2, with TRBD2 matching 9 bases. Germline V gives CDR1 SGHRS, CDR2 YFSETQ. CDR3 length: 15 residues.

On this clonotype itself: It may be a read error: a sequence one base away is much more abundant. The chain employs TRBV18 and TRBJ2-1, with D maybe TRBD1 (6 bases). The germline V and J ends were trimmed by 6 bases and 8 bases, with 20 bases remaining between them. The CDR3 contains 15 residues. From germline, CDR1 is KGHSH and CDR2 LQKENI. This chain's CDR3 is CASSPLGQRYDEQFF. The CDR3 coding sequence is TGTGCCAGCTCTCCCCTTGGACAGCGATACGATGAGCAGTTCTTC. Together with reference TRBV18 and TRBJ2-1, the CDR3 gives the full variable domain: NAGVMQNPRHLVRRRGQEARLRCSPMKGHSHVYWYRQLPEEGLKFMVYLQKENIIDESGMPKERFSAEFPKEGPSILRIQQVVRGDSAAYFCASSPLGQRYDEQFFGPGTRLTVL.